What follows is one T cell receptor beta chain and its context. Its matching antigen is unknown. These data originate in a study of shared clonotypes between healthy human individuals. Study observations and caveats: Sorted-subset samples were not fully sequenced, rarefaction indicated. Shared clonotypes across all four donors exceeded non-shared ones in generation probability. Clonotype sharing among donors was expected to depend on sequencing depth. In this cohort, only blood was sampled, and tissue repertoires likely differ.

CDR3 size: 15 residues. CDR1 ENHRY and CDR2 SYGVKD come from the germline V gene. Trimming removed 2 bases from V and 5 bases from J, with 16 bases in between. Data came from immunoSEQ multiplex PCR; TCRdb stores just in-frame clones and leaves some out. The table shows 2 million to 2.5 million clones, with around 95% occurring only once. Material for sequencing was naive CD4+ T cells sorted from blood. Subset denoted: CD45RA+ positively selected. The sequence derives from a man aged 18-30 years in good health. The chain employs TRBV10-3 and TRBJ2-7, with D unresolved. The CDR3 sequence is CAISELSGPVNEQYF. Written as DNA, the CDR3 is TGTGCCATCAGTGAGCTCTCCGGGCCGGTAAACGAGCAGTACTTC.